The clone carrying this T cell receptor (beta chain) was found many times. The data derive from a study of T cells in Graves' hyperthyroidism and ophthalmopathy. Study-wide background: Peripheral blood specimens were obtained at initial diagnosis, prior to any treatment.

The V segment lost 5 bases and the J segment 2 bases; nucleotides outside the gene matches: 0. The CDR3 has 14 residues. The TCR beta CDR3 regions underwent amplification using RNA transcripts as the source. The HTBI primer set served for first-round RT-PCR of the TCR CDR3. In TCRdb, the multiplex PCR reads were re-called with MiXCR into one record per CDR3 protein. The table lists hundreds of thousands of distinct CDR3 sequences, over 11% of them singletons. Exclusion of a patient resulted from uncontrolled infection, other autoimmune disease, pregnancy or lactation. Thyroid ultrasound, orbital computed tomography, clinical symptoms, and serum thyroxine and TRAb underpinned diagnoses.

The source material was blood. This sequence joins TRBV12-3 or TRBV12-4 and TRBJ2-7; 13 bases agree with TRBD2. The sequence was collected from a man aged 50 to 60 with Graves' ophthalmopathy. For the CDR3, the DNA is TGTGCCAGCAGTGGACTAGCGGGGGCCTACGAGCAGTACTTC. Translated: CASSGLAGAYEQYF.